Sequencing of this TCR beta chain was carried out in a study of technical replicates of blood from four donors. The CDR3 has 12 amino acids. From germline, CDR1 is SQVTM and CDR2 ANQGSEA. The V gene lost 4 bases and the J gene lost 4 bases, with 10 bases spanning the gap. Sequencing used immunoSEQ multiplex PCR; TCRdb keeps in-frame clones, though not all of them. This table holds nearly 95,000 clones, 95% to 97% found once. The TCR comes from a human donor in good health. Sequencing was done on a sample of T cells isolated from PBMCs. The rearrangement uses TRBV29-1 and TRBJ1-2; D is unclear. CDR3 DNA: TGCAGCGTTGTCACAGTCCCCTATGGCTACACCTTC. The encoded protein is CSVVTVPYGYTF.